This TCR beta chain derives from a study of CD4 T cells in relation to SARS-CoV-2 and coronaviruses. The unexposed donors gave CD4+ T cells in about 2011-2018, prior to COVID-19. Isolation of CD4+ T cells took place after 10 days in culture. This clone was seen more than once but under ten times. As yet, its antigen is unknown. General study findings and limits: In about 65% of donors, memory CD4+ clonotypes crossrecognized SARS-CoV-2 and at least one common cold coronavirus spike.

The protocol was immunoSEQ multiplex PCR, while the TCRdb copy is restricted to in-frame clones and leaves out a portion. The sample lists 25,000 or so clones, under 80% seen once, with about 14% in the top ten. J lost 3 bases, V lost 7 bases, and 8 bases had no gene match. The CDR3 length is 14 residues. CDR1 and CDR2 from the germline V gene are SNHLY and FYNNEI. The chain uses TRBV2 and TRBJ2-7; 8 nucleotides align to TRBD1. The clonotype comes from a human donor in good health. Sequencing input: CD4+ T cells from PBMCs, cultured in vitro. DNA for the CDR3: TGTGCCAGCACCCGGACAGGGCCCTTCTACGAGCAGTACTTC. It specifies CASTRTGPFYEQYF.